This TCR beta chain originates from a study of beta chain features in type 1 diabetes. Expressed TCRB transcripts were sequenced, since all the RNA that had been isolated was reverse transcribed. Naive, central memory and regulatory T cell samples averaged about 3.4 million reads. Assay used: immunoSEQ multiplex PCR; TCRdb lists only in-frame clones, some missing. The sample has 250,000 or so clones, about 71% seen once. The CDR3 consists of 13 residues. Germline CDR1 is SQVTM and CDR2 is ANQGSEA. The ends were cut back, 5 bases at V and 3 bases at J, with 13 bases in the middle. Study results and caveats: Within each of all four CD4+ subsets, Type 1 diabetes patients had TCRB CDR3s that were moderately but significantly shorter. High-TCR-expressing cells could be over-represented by cDNA sequencing.

A remark on this clone: Antigen specificity is unknown.

Material for sequencing was naive CD4+ T cells from blood. The chain couples TRBV29-1 to TRBJ1-1; D is uncertain. This receptor was taken from a man aged 30-40 years in good health. The CDR3 spells CSVKRLGDTEAFF. In DNA form, the CDR3 reads TGCAGCGTTAAACGGCTAGGAGACACTGAAGCTTTCTTT.